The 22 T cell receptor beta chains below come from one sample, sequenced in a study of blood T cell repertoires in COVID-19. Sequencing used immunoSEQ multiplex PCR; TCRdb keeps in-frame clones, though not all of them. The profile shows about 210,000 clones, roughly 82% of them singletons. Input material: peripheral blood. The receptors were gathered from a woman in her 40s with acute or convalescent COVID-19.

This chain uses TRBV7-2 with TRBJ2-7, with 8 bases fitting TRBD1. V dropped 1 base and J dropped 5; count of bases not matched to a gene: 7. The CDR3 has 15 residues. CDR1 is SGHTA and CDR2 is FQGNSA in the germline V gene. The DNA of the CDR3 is TGTGCCAGCAGCTTAGTTGTTGGGACAGGTAACGAGCAGTACTTC. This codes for CASSLVVGTGNEQYF.

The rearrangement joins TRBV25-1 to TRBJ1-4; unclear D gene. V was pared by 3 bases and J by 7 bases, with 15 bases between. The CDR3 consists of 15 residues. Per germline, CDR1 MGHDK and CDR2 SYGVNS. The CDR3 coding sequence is TGTGCCAGCAGTGATCTTACTCAATCGGGTGAAAAACTGTTTTTT. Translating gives CASSDLTQSGEKLFF.

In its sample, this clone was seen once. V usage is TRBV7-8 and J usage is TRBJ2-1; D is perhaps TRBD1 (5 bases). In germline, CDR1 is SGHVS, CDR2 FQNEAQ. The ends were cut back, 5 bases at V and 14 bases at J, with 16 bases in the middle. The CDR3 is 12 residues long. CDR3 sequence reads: CASSPPRQFKFF. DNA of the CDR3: TGTGCCAGCAGCCCACCAAGACAGTTCAAGTTCTTC.

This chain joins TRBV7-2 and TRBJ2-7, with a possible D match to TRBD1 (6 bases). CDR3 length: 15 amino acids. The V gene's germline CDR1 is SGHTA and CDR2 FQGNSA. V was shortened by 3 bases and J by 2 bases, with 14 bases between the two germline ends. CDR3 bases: TGTGCCAGCAGCTTTCTCACAGGGAAACCCTACGAGCAGTACTTC. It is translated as CASSFLTGKPYEQYF.

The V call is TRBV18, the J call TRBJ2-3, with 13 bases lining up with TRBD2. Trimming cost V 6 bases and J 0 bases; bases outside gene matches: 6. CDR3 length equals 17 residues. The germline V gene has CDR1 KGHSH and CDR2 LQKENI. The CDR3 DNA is TGTGCCAGCTCCTTGGGACTAGCGGGGTTGAGCACAGATACGCAGTATTTT. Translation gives CASSLGLAGLSTDTQYF.

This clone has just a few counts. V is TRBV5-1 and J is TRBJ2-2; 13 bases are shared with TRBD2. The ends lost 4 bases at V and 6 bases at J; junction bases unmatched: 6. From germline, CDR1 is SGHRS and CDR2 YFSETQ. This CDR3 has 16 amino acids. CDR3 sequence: CASSPTSGRAAGELFF. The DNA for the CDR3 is TGCGCCAGCAGCCCTACTAGCGGGAGGGCCGCCGGGGAGCTGTTTTTT.

In DNA form, the CDR3 reads TGTGCCAGCAGTGAGATGGAACAGGGAAGTTGGGACACTGAAGCTTTCTTT. Translating it yields CASSEMEQGSWDTEAFF. The chain links TRBV6-4 to TRBJ1-1; perhaps TRBD1 as D (6 bases). V lost 3 bases to trimming and J lost 3 bases, with 20 bases between them. CDR3 size: 17 residues. Germline lookup yields CDR1 MRHNA and CDR2 SNTAGT.

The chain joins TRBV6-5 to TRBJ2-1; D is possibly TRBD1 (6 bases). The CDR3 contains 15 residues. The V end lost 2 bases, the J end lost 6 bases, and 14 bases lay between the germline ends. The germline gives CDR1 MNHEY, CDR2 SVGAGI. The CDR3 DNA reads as TGTGCCAGCAGTTACGGGCAGGAAGGGGGCAATGAGCAGTTCTTC. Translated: CASSYGQEGGNEQFF.

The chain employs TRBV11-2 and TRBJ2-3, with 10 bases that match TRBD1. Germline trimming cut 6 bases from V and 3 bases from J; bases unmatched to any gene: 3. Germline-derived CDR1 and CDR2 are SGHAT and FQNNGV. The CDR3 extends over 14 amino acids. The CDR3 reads CASSWDRGTDTQYF. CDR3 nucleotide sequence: TGTGCCAGCAGTTGGGACAGGGGAACAGATACGCAGTATTTT.

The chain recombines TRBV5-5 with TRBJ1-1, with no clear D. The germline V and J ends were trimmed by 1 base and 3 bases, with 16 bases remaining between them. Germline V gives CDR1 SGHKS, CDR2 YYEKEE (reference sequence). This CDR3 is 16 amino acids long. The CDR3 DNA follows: TGTGCCAGCAGCTTGTTTGGTTCGGGATTTTACACTGAAGCTTTCTTT. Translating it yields CASSLFGSGFYTEAFF.

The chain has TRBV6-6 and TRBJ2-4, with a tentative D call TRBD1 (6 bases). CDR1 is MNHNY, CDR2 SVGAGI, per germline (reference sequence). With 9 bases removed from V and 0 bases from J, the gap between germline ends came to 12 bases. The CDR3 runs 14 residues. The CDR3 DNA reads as TGTGCCAGTCAAGACAGGCTAGCCAAAAACATTCAGTACTTC. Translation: CASQDRLAKNIQYF.

The CDR3 reads CASSFGTGGYEQYF. CDR3 nucleotide sequence: TGTGCCAGCAGTTTTGGGACAGGGGGATACGAGCAGTACTTC. The chain is built from TRBV27 and TRBJ2-7, with 11 bases lining up with TRBD1. The CDR3 consists of 14 residues. V trimming: 3 bases; J trimming: 4 bases; junction bases outside the gene matches: 2. Germline V lookup: CDR1 MNHEY, CDR2 SMNVEV (reference sequence).

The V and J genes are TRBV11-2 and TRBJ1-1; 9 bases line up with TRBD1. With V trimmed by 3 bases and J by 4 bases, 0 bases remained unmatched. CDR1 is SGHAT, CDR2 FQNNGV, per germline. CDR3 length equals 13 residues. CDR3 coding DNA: TGTGCCAGCAGCTTGGGACAGGGCACTGAAGCTTTCTTT. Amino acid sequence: CASSLGQGTEAFF. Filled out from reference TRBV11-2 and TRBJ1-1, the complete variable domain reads EAGVAQSPRYKIIEKRQSVAFWCNPISGHATLYWYQQILGQGPKLLIQFQNNGVVDDSQLPKDRFSAERLKGVDSTLKIQPAKLEDSAVYLCASSLGQGTEAFFGQGTRLTVV.

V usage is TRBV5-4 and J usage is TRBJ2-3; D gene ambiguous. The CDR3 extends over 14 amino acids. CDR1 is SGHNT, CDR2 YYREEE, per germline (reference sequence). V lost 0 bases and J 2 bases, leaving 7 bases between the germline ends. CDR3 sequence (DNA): TGTGCCAGCAGCTTGGTGCGCGACACAGATACGCAGTATTTT. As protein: CASSLVRDTDTQYF.

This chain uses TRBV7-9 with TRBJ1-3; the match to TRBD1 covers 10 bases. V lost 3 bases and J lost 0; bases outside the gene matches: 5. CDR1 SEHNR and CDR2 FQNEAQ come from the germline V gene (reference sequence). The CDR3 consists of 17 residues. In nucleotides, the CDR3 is TGTGCCAGCAGCTTGGGACAGGGGCTAATCTCTGGAAACACCATATATTTT. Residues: CASSLGQGLISGNTIYF.

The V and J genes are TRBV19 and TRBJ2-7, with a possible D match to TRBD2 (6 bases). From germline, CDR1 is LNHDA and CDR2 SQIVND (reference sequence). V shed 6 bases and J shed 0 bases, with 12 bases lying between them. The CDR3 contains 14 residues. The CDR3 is CASREGQFSYEQYF. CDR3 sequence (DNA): TGTGCCAGTAGGGAGGGGCAGTTCTCCTACGAGCAGTACTTC.

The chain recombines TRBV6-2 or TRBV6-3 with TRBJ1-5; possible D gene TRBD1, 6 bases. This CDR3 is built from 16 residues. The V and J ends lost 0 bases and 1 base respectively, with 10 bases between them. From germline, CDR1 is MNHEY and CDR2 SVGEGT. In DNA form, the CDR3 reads TGTGCCAGCAGTTACTCGAGGGGGGGGAGCAATCAGCCCCAGCATTTT. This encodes CASSYSRGGSNQPQHF.

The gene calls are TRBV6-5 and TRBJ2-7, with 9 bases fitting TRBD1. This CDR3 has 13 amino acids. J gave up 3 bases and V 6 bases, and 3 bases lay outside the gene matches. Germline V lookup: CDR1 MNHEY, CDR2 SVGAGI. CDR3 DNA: TGTGCCAGCAGGTGGGACAGGGTCTACGAGCAGTACTTC. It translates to CASRWDRVYEQYF.

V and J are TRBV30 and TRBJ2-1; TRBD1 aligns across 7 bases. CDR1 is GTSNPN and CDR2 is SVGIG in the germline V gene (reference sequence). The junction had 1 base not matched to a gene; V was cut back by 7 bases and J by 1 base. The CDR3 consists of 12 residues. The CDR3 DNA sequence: TGTGCCTCCAGGGGGTCCTACAATGAGCAGTTCTTC. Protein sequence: CASRGSYNEQFF.

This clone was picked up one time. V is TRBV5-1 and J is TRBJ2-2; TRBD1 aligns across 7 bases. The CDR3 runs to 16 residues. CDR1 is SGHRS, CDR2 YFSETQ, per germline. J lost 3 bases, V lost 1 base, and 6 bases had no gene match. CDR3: CASSLYKGADTGELFF. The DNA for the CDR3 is TGCGCCAGCAGCTTGTATAAGGGGGCCGACACCGGGGAGCTGTTTTTT.

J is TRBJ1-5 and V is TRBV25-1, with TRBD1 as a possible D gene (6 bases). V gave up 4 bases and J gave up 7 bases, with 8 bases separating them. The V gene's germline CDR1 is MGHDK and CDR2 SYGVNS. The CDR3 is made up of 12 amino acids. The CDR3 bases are TGTGCCAGCAGTGCAGGGGCCCAGCCCCAGCATTTT. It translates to CASSAGAQPQHF.

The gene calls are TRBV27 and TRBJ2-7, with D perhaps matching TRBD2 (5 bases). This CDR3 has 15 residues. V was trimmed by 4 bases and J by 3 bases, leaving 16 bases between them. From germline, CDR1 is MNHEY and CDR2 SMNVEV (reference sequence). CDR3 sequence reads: CASSSPHVGSYEQYF. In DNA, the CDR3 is TGTGCCAGCAGTTCCCCCCACGTGGGGAGCTACGAGCAGTACTTC.